This T cell receptor beta chain was profiled in a study of T cell repertoires in cytomegalovirus infection. Study-level information: The authors used CMV epitopes that were HLA-C-restricted (recently identified) and HLA-B-restricted (well studied). Matching HLA type, along with CMV infection, was indicated by public TCR beta signatures.

TCRdb redid the calling of the reads with MiXCR, one entry per CDR3 protein. The sample has nearly 700,000 distinct CDR3 sequences, 33% seen once; the top ten hold 15% to 20%. This clonotype was seen a handful of times. The antigen is undetermined. The trim removed 3 bases at V and 0 bases at J, leaving 6 bases unmatched. There are 18 residues in the CDR3. Germline values: CDR1 SGHAT, CDR2 FQNNGV. Study-level findings and limits: Cumulative public TCR beta family frequency identified carriers of CMV plus the relevant HLA. Ex vivo responses were dominated by HLA-C-restricted CMV-specific TCR beta clonotypes.

The sample in question was cultured PBMCs, obtained from culture after CMV antigen stimulation. This sequence was found in a human donor in good health (CMV status not recorded). Some clones in this sample may be carry-over from other donors' samples. The chain joins TRBV11-2 to TRBJ2-3, with 13 bases matching TRBD2. The DNA for the CDR3 is TGTGCCAGCAGCTTGATACTAGCGGGAGGGACTAGCACAGATACGCAGTATTTT. Its protein product is CASSLILAGGTSTDTQYF.